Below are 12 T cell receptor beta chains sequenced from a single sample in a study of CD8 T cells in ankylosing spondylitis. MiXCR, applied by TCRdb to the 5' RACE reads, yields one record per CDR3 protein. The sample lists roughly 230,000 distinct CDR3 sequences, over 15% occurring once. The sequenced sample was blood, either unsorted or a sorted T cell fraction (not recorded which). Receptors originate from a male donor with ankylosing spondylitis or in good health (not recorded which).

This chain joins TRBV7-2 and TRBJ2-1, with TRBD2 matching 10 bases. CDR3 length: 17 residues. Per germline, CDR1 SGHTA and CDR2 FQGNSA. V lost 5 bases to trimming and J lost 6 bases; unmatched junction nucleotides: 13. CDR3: CASSARFLAGVGNEQFF. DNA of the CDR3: TGTGCCAGCAGCGCCCGATTTCTAGCGGGAGTCGGCAATGAGCAGTTCTTC.

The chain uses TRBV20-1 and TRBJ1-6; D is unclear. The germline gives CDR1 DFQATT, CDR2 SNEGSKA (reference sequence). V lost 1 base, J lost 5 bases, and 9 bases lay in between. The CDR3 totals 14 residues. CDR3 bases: TGCAGTGCTAGAGGGCCGGCTGATAATTCACCCCTCCACTTT. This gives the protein CSARGPADNSPLHF.

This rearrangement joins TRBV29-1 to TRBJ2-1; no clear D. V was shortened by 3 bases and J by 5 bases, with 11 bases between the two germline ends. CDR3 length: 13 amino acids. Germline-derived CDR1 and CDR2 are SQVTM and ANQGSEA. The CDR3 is CSVDAATDNEQFF. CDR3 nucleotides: TGCAGCGTTGACGCGGCAACGGACAATGAGCAGTTCTTC.

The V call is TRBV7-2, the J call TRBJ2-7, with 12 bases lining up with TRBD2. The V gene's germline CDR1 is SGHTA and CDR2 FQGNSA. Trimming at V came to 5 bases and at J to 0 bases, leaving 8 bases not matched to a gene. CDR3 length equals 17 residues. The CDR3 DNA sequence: TGTGCCAGCAGCCCCCGGACTAGCGGGATTAGCTCCTACGAGCAGTACTTC. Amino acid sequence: CASSPRTSGISSYEQYF.

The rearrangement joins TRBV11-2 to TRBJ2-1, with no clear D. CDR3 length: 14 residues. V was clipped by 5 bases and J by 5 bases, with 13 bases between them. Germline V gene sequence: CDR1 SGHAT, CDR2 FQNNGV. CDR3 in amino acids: CASSTSLENNEQFF. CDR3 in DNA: TGTGCCAGCAGCACCTCTCTAGAAAACAATGAGCAGTTCTTC.

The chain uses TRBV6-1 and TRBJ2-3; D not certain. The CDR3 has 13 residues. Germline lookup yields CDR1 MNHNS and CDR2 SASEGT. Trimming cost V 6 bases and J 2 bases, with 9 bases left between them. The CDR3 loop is CASRTSLTDTQYF. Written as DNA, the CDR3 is TGTGCCAGCAGAACTTCTCTCACAGATACGCAGTATTTT.

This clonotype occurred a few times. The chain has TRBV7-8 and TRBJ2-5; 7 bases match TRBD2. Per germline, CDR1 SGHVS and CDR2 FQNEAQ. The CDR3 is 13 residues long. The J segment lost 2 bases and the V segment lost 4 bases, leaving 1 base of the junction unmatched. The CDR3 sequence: CASSSGGQETQYF. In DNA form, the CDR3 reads TGTGCCAGCAGCTCCGGGGGGCAAGAGACCCAGTACTTC.

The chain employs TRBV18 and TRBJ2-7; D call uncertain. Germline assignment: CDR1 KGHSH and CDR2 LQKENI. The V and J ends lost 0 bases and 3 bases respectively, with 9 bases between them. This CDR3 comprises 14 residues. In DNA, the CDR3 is TGTGCCAGCTCACCACCGGAACGATTCTACGAGCAGTACTTC. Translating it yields CASSPPERFYEQYF.

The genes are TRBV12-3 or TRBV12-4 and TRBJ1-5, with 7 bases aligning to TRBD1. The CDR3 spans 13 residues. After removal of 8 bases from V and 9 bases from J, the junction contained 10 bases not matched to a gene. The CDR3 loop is CASGPRQGVPQHF. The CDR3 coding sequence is TGTGCCAGCGGCCCCCGACAGGGTGTGCCCCAGCATTTT.

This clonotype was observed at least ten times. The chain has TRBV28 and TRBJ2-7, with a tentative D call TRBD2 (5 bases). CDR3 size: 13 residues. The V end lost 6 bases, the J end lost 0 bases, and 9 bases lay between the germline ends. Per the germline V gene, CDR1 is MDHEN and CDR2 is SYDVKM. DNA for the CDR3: TGTGCCAGCAGCGGGATATTCTCCTACGAGCAGTACTTC. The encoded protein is CASSGIFSYEQYF.

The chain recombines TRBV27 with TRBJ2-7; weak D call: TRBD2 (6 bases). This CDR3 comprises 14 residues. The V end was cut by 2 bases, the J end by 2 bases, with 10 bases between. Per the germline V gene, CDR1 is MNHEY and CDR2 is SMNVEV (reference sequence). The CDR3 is CASSLTSIAYEQYF. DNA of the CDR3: TGTGCCAGCAGTTTAACTAGCATCGCCTACGAGCAGTACTTC.

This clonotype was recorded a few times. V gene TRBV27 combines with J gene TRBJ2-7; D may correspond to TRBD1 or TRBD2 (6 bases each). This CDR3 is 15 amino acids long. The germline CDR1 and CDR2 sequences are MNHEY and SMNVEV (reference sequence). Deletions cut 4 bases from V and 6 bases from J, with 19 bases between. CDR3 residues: CASSSLGGSPFEQYF. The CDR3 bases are TGTGCCAGCAGTTCATTGGGGGGCTCGCCCTTCGAGCAGTACTTC.